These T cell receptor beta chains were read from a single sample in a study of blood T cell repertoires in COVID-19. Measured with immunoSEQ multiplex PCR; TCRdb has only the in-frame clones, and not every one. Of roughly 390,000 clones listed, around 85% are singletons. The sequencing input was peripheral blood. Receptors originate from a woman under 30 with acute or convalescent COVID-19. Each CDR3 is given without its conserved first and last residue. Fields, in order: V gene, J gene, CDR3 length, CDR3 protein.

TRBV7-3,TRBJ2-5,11,ASSSRVGETQY
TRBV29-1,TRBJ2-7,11,SGTRQGSYEQY
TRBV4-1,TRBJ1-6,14,ASSQGGGTGDSPLH
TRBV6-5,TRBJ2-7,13,ASSRRVEASYEQY
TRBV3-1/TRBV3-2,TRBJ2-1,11,ASSHRTGHEQF
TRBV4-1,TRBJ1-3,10,AIEGPGNTIY
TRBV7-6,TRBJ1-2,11,ASSYTGGTGYT
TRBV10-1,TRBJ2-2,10,ASGGDTGELF
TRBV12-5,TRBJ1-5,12,ASGIPGGNQPQH
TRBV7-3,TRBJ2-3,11,ASSSQGTDTQY
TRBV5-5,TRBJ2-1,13,ASSPWTSENNEQF